The present TCR beta chain was sequenced within a study of T cell changes during pregnancy in multiple sclerosis. The germline CDR1 and CDR2 sequences are SGDLS and YYNGEE. Deletions cut 0 bases from V and 3 bases from J, with 9 bases between. There are 14 residues in the CDR3. TCRdb's copy holds only in-frame clones and misses some; the assay was immunoSEQ multiplex PCR. There are tens of thousands of clones in the sample; 85% to 95% occur only once, and 2.5% to 3% lies in the top ten. The rearrangement links TRBV9 to TRBJ1-2; D gene ambiguous. Sequencing used CD8+ T cells from peripheral blood mononuclear cells, obtained in the second trimester of pregnancy. The receptor was isolated from a female donor with multiple sclerosis, enrolled in a pregnancy study. CDR3 coding DNA: TGTGCCAGCAGCGTAGAAGGGAGGGACTATGGCTACACCTTC. Amino acids: CASSVEGRDYGYTF. The whole variable domain, filled in from reference TRBV9 and TRBJ1-2, reads DSGVTQTPKHLITATGQRVTLRCSPRSGDLSVYWYQQSLDQGLQFLIQYYNGEERAKGNILERFSAQQFPDLHSELNLSSLELGDSALYFCASSVEGRDYGYTFGSGTRLTVV.